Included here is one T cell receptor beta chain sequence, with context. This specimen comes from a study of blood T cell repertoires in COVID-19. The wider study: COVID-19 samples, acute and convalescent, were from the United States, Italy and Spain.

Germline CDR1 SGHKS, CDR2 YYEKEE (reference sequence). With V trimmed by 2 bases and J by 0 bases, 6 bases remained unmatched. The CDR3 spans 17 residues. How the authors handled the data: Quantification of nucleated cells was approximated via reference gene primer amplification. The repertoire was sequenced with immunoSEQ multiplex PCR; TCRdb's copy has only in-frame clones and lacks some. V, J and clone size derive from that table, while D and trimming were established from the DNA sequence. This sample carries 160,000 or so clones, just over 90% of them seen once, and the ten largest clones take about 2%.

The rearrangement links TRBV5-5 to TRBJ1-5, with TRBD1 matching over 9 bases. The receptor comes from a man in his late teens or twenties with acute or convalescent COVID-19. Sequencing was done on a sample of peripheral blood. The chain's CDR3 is CASSFRDRDYSNQPQHF. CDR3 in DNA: TGTGCCAGCAGCTTCCGGGACAGGGATTATAGCAATCAGCCCCAGCATTTT. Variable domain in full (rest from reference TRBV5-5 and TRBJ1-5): DAGVTQSPTHLIKTRGQQVTLRCSPISGHKSVSWYQQVLGQGPQFIFQYYEKEERGRGNFPDRFSARQFPNYSSELNVNALLLGDSALYLCASSFRDRDYSNQPQHFGDGTRLSIL.